This T cell receptor (beta chain) derives from a study of shared clonotypes between healthy human individuals. This clone was found a few times. As yet, its antigen is unknown. DNA from unsorted PBMC was sequenced on ten immunoSEQ deep assay plates. Generated by immunoSEQ multiplex PCR, the TCRdb table keeps only in-frame clones and is missing some. The sample yields about 600,000 clones, around 76% seen once. Study-level results: Only blood underwent sampling, and tissue repertoires likely differ.

The CDR3 extends over 14 amino acids. Germline assignment: CDR1 MNHEY and CDR2 SMNVEV (reference sequence). The healthy adult donors were HIV-negative and reported no recent acute infections or vaccinations. This chain joins TRBV27 and TRBJ2-5; 8 bases are shared with TRBD2. TRBJ2-7 explains the end of the DNA better; the J call may be wrong. This TCR came from a woman in her 40s in good health. Some clones in this sample may be carry-over from other donors' samples. The sample comprised PBMCs. CDR3 nucleotides: TGTGCCAGCAGTAGGGCGGGAGGCACCTACGAGCAGTACTTC. Its protein is CASSRAGGTYEQYF.